The rows below give T cell receptor beta chains drawn from one sample of a study of identical twins. TCRdb re-called the 5' RACE reads through MiXCR, storing one row per CDR3 protein. The sample consists of roughly 770,000 distinct CDR3 sequences, roughly 20% of them appearing once. This same sample was also part of a study on T cells expressing NK-cell markers.

Sequenced material: PBMCs. Every receptor here comes from a woman aged 18-29 years in good health. The CDR3 runs from the conserved cysteine through the conserved F or W. Fields, in order: CDR3 protein, CDR3 DNA, CDR3 length, V gene, D gene, J gene, clone size. The D gene is left open where the match is weak. Rows give clone size only sometimes, using once, few, many, or a class for an expanded clone.

CDR3: CASSLPDTRDTQYF
DNA: TGCGCCAGCAGCCTACCAGACACCAGAGATACGCAGTATTTT
length: 14
V: TRBV5-1
D: .
J: TRBJ2-3
size: few

CDR3: CASSVAPGGQPPYYEQYF
DNA: TGTGCCAGCAGCGTAGCTCCCGGAGGACAGCCGCCTTATTACGAGCAGTACTTC
length: 18
V: TRBV9
D: .
J: TRBJ2-7
size: .

CDR3: CSARWGTSYNEQFF
DNA: TGCAGTGCTAGATGGGGGACCTCCTACAATGAGCAGTTCTTC
length: 14
V: TRBV20-1
D: .
J: TRBJ2-1
size: .

CDR3: CASSFRGGSGYTF
DNA: TGTGCCAGCAGTTTCAGAGGGGGCTCTGGCTACACCTTC
length: 13
V: TRBV12-3/TRBV12-4
D: TRBD1
J: TRBJ1-2
size: .

CDR3: CASSSDRTQYF
DNA: TGCGCCAGCAGCTCGGACAGGACACAGTACTTC
length: 11
V: TRBV5-1
D: TRBD1
J: TRBJ2-4
size: .

CDR3: CASSMGAPRGNQPQHF
DNA: TGTGCCAGCAGCATGGGGGCCCCGCGGGGTAATCAGCCCCAGCATTTT
length: 16
V: TRBV5-5
D: .
J: TRBJ1-5
size: few

CDR3: CASSPSGRVRSFF
DNA: TGTGCCAGCTCACCATCTGGGCGGGTTCGGTCTTTCTTC
length: 13
V: TRBV18
D: .
J: TRBJ2-1
size: .

CDR3: CASSLASETEAFF
DNA: TGTGCCAGCAGCTTAGCTTCGGAGACTGAAGCTTTCTTT
length: 13
V: TRBV7-8
D: .
J: TRBJ1-1
size: .

CDR3: CSASRGREDTQYF
DNA: TGCAGTGCTAGCCGGGGGAGGGAAGATACGCAGTATTTT
length: 13
V: TRBV20-1
D: TRBD2
J: TRBJ2-3
size: .

CDR3: CSARDPLPSGSRSYEQYF
DNA: TGCAGTGCTAGAGATCCCTTACCTAGCGGGAGTAGGTCCTACGAGCAGTACTTC
length: 18
V: TRBV20-1
D: TRBD2
J: TRBJ2-7
size: once

CDR3: CASSSGVTNEQFF
DNA: TGTGCCAGCAGTTCGGGGGTTACGAATGAGCAGTTCTTC
length: 13
V: TRBV12-3/TRBV12-4
D: .
J: TRBJ2-1
size: few

CDR3: CASSRRTGGNSYEQYF
DNA: TGTGCCAGCAGCCGTCGAACAGGGGGCAATTCCTACGAGCAGTACTTC
length: 16
V: TRBV3-1
D: TRBD1
J: TRBJ2-7
size: many

CDR3: CASSLIGPNNEQFF
DNA: TGTGCCAGCAGCTTGATCGGGCCGAACAATGAGCAGTTCTTC
length: 14
V: TRBV5-6
D: .
J: TRBJ2-1
size: once

CDR3: CASSQGKRGGILHHYEQYF
DNA: TGTGCCAGCAGCCAAGGAAAACGGGGAGGAATCCTCCACCACTACGAGCAGTACTTC
length: 19
V: TRBV3-1
D: .
J: TRBJ2-7
size: few

CDR3: CASSPSSGGVNEQFF
DNA: TGTGCCAGCAGCCCCTCGAGCGGGGGGGTAAATGAGCAGTTCTTC
length: 15
V: TRBV7-2
D: TRBD2
J: TRBJ2-1
size: .

CDR3: CSARRTEAEAFF
DNA: TGCAGTGCTAGACGGACAGAGGCTGAAGCTTTCTTT
length: 12
V: TRBV20-1
D: .
J: TRBJ1-1
size: few

CDR3: CASSLEGGSSGNTIYF
DNA: TGTGCCAGCAGCCTGGAAGGCGGCTCCTCTGGAAACACCATATATTTT
length: 16
V: TRBV3-1
D: .
J: TRBJ1-3
size: once

CDR3: CASSPGDNQPQHF
DNA: TGTGCCAGCTCACCAGGGGACAATCAGCCCCAGCATTTT
length: 13
V: TRBV18
D: .
J: TRBJ1-5
size: .

CDR3: CASSKGRNNEQFF
DNA: TGTGCCAGCAGCAAGGGCCGGAACAATGAGCAGTTCTTC
length: 13
V: TRBV11-2
D: .
J: TRBJ2-1
size: few

CDR3: CASSYSNKDTEAFF
DNA: TGTGCCAGCAGTTACTCGAACAAGGACACTGAAGCTTTCTTT
length: 14
V: TRBV6-5
D: .
J: TRBJ1-1
size: .

CDR3: CAISTIRDTQYF
DNA: TGTGCCATCTCCACCATCAGAGATACGCAGTATTTT
length: 12
V: TRBV2
D: .
J: TRBJ2-3
size: few

CDR3: CAWRGLGSYNEQFF
DNA: TGTGCCTGGAGGGGACTGGGCTCCTACAATGAGCAGTTCTTC
length: 14
V: TRBV30
D: .
J: TRBJ2-1
size: few

CDR3: CASKETWNTEAFF
DNA: TGCGCCAGCAAGGAGACGTGGAACACTGAAGCTTTCTTT
length: 13
V: TRBV10-2
D: .
J: TRBJ1-1
size: few

CDR3: CAISVLVDRGLGTEAFF
DNA: TGTGCCATCAGTGTTCTGGTGGACAGGGGGCTAGGGACTGAAGCTTTCTTT
length: 17
V: TRBV10-3
D: TRBD1
J: TRBJ1-1
size: few

CDR3: CASSKTGVSYNEQFF
DNA: TGTGCCAGCAGCAAGACAGGGGTATCCTACAATGAGCAGTTCTTC
length: 15
V: TRBV6-2/TRBV6-3
D: TRBD1
J: TRBJ2-1
size: .

CDR3: CAISSRGQREGGEQFF
DNA: TGTGCCATCAGCTCACGGGGCCAGCGGGAGGGAGGTGAGCAGTTCTTC
length: 16
V: TRBV10-3
D: TRBD2
J: TRBJ2-1
size: few

CDR3: CASSPRTSGSLDTQYF
DNA: TGTGCCAGCTCACCCCGGACTAGCGGGAGTCTGGATACGCAGTATTTT
length: 16
V: TRBV18
D: TRBD2
J: TRBJ2-3
size: .

CDR3: CASSSPGTDTQYF
DNA: TGTGCCAGCAGTTCCCCGGGCACAGATACGCAGTATTTT
length: 13
V: TRBV12-3/TRBV12-4
D: .
J: TRBJ2-3
size: many

CDR3: CASSVDLRGPGELFF
DNA: TGTGCCAGCAGCGTAGACCTCAGGGGGCCCGGGGAGCTGTTTTTT
length: 15
V: TRBV9
D: TRBD1
J: TRBJ2-2
size: .

CDR3: CASLPQRGNTGELFF
DNA: TGCGCCAGCCTCCCCCAGCGGGGGAACACCGGGGAGCTGTTTTTT
length: 15
V: TRBV5-1
D: TRBD2
J: TRBJ2-2
size: .

CDR3: CASSPTTFLTGVNYGYTF
DNA: TGTGCCAGCAGTCCCACCACGTTTTTGACAGGGGTAAACTATGGCTACACCTTC
length: 18
V: TRBV12-3/TRBV12-4
D: TRBD1
J: TRBJ1-2
size: few

CDR3: CSAGVQGGETQYF
DNA: TGCAGTGCCGGGGTACAGGGTGGGGAGACCCAGTACTTC
length: 13
V: TRBV20-1
D: .
J: TRBJ2-5
size: .

CDR3: CASLNYGNGYTF
DNA: TGTGCCAGCTTGAATTACGGGAATGGCTACACCTTC
length: 12
V: TRBV2
D: .
J: TRBJ1-2
size: few

CDR3: CAWTEGLAGFNEQFF
DNA: TGTGCCTGGACAGAGGGACTAGCGGGGTTCAATGAGCAGTTCTTC
length: 15
V: TRBV30
D: TRBD2
J: TRBJ2-1
size: .

CDR3: CASSLGTLNTEAFF
DNA: TGTGCCAGCAGTTTAGGGACACTGAACACTGAAGCTTTCTTT
length: 14
V: TRBV12-3/TRBV12-4
D: .
J: TRBJ1-1
size: many

CDR3: CASSRGGQAAYEQYF
DNA: TGTGCCAGCAGCCGGGGGGGACAGGCCGCCTACGAGCAGTACTTC
length: 15
V: TRBV2
D: .
J: TRBJ2-7
size: few

CDR3: CSARGQDNSPLHF
DNA: TGCAGTGCTAGAGGACAGGATAATTCACCCCTCCACTTT
length: 13
V: TRBV20-1
D: .
J: TRBJ1-6
size: few

CDR3: CASSPWVGGSGANVLTF
DNA: TGTGCCAGCAGTCCATGGGTCGGGGGCTCTGGGGCCAACGTCCTGACTTTC
length: 17
V: TRBV12-3/TRBV12-4
D: .
J: TRBJ2-6
size: few

CDR3: CASSQSSTAQFF
DNA: TGTGCCAGCAGCCAGTCCTCTACAGCCCAGTTCTTC
length: 12
V: TRBV14
D: .
J: TRBJ2-1
size: .

CDR3: CASSLEGTVSGYGYTF
DNA: TGCGCCAGCAGCTTGGAGGGGACCGTTTCAGGCTATGGCTACACCTTC
length: 16
V: TRBV5-1
D: .
J: TRBJ1-2
size: .